The clone carrying this T cell receptor beta chain has a handful of counts. The data were produced by immunoSEQ multiplex PCR, yet TCRdb's version contains in-frame clones alone and is incomplete. This table has 110,000 to 150,000 clones, 80% appearing once. This sample was included in a study of blood T cell repertoires in COVID-19. Sequences were obtained from peripheral blood. This receptor was identified in an older man who had recovered from COVID-19.

CDR3 amino acids: CASSAPGQVTYEQYF. CDR3 nucleotides: TGTGCCAGTAGTGCCCCGGGACAGGTAACCTACGAGCAGTACTTC. The chain links TRBV19 to TRBJ2-7, with TRBD1 matching 8 bases. This CDR3 has 15 amino acids. Germline CDR1 reads LNHDA; CDR2 reads SQIVND (reference sequence). Unmatched junction bases numbered 8, after V lost 5 bases and J lost 2 bases. Full variable domain (remainder filled in from reference TRBV19 and TRBJ2-7): DGGITQSPKYLFRKEGQNVTLSCEQNLNHDAMYWYRQDPGQGLRLIYYSQIVNDFQKGDIAEGYSVSREKKESFPLTVTSAQKNPTAFYLCASSAPGQVTYEQYFGPGTRLTVT.